This T cell receptor beta chain stems from a study of early T cells in non-severe SARS-CoV-2 infection. Whole-study findings and limits: Reliance on VDJdb matching favored anti-spike CD8 responses; private and CD4 specificities were missed.

There are a few counts of this clonotype. The antigen remains undetermined. The germline V and J ends were trimmed by 0 bases and 6 bases, with 3 bases remaining between them. Germline V gene lookup returns CDR1 MGHDK and CDR2 SYGVNS. The CDR3 runs 12 residues. Researchers tagged individual cDNA molecules with unique molecular identifiers. TCRdb independently ran MiXCR on the 5' RACE reads; one entry per CDR3 protein. The sample shows about 81,000 distinct CDR3 sequences, over 5% of them seen only once. This rearrangement joins TRBV25-1 to TRBJ1-5; D not certain. The sequence derives from an adult who was a healthcare worker with PCR-confirmed SARS-CoV-2 infection or an uninfected control (not recorded which). The sequencing sample was made of whole blood. The CDR3 region is CASSEYGQPQHF. CDR3 nucleotides: TGTGCCAGCAGTGAATACGGTCAGCCCCAGCATTTT.